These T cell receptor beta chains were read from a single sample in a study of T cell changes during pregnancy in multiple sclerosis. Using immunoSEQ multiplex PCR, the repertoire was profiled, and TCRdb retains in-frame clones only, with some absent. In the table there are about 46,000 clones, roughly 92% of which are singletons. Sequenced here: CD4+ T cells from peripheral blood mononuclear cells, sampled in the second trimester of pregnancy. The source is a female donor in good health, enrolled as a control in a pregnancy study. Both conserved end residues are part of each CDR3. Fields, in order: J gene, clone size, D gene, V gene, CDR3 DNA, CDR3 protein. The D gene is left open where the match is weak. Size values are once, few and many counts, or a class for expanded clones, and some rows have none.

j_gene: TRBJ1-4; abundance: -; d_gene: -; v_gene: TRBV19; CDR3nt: TGTGCCAGTACCTTCCGTCGACGGGATGCAACTAATGAAAAACTGTTTTTT; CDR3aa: CASTFRRRDATNEKLFF
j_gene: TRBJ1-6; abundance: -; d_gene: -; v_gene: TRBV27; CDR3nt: TGTGCCAGCAGTCCCCGCGGGGATGGTTATTCACCCCTCCACTTT; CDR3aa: CASSPRGDGYSPLHF
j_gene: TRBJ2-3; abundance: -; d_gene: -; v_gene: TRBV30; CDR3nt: TGTGCCTGGAGTGCTTCCGGGACTGCGACCGATACGCAGTATTTT; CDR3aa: CAWSASGTATDTQYF
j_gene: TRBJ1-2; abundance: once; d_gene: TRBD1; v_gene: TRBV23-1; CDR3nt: TGCGCCAGCAGTCAAAGGGGGCGATGGTATGGCTACACCTTC; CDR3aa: CASSQRGRWYGYTF
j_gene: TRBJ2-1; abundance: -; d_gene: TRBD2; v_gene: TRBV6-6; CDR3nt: TGTGCCAGCAGTCCCTCTAGCGGGGGAATAGGTGAGCAGTTCTTC; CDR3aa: CASSPSSGGIGEQFF
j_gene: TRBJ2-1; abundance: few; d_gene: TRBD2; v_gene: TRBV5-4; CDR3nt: TGTGCCAGCAGCTGGGGCGACGGCGGGGGGGTTAGGAATGAGCAGTTCTTC; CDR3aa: CASSWGDGGGVRNEQFF
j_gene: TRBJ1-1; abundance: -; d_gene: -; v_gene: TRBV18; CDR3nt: TGTGCCAGCTCACCACCGGGAACAGGGAACACTGAAGCTTTCTTT; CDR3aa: CASSPPGTGNTEAFF
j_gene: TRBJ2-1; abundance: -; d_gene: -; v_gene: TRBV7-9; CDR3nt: TGTGCCAGCAGCTTAGTGGGCGGGTATGAGCAGTTCTTC; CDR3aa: CASSLVGGYEQFF
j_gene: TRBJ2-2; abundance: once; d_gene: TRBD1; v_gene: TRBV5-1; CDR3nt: TGCGCCAGCAGCTTGGCAGGGGGTCGTGGCACCGGGGAGCTGTTTTTT; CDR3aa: CASSLAGGRGTGELFF
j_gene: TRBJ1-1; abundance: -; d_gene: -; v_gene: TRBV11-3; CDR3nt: TGTGCCAGCAGCTCAGAGGGACATTACACTGAAGCTTTCTTT; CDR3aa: CASSSEGHYTEAFF
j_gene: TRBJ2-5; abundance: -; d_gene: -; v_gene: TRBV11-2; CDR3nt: TGTGCCAGCAGCTTGGACACCGGGGGGCGCCGGACCCAGTACTTC; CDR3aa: CASSLDTGGRRTQYF
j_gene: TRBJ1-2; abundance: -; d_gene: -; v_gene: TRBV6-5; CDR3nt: TGTGCCACCACACGAGGTAGCGGCTACACCTTC; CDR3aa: CATTRGSGYTF
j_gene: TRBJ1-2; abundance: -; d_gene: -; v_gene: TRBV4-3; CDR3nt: TGCGCCAGCAGCCAAGATGGAGGGCCACTTTATGGCTACACCTTC; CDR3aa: CASSQDGGPLYGYTF
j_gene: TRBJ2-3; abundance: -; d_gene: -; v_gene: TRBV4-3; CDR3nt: TGCGCCAGCAGCCAAGATTGGGCCATCAATACGCAGTATTTT; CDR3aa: CASSQDWAINTQYF
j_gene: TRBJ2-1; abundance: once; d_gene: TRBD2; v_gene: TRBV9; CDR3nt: TGTGCCAGCAGCGCGATGTCTAGCGGGTACAATGAGCAGTTCTTC; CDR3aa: CASSAMSSGYNEQFF
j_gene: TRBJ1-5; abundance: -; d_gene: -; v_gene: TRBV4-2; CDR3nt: TGTGCCAGCAGCCAAGAAGTGGAACAGGGTAGTCAGCCCCAGCATTTT; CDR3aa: CASSQEVEQGSQPQHF
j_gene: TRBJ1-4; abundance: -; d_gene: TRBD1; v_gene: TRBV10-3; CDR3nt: TGTGCCATCAGTGAGGGGACAGTTAATGAAAAACTGTTTTTT; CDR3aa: CAISEGTVNEKLFF
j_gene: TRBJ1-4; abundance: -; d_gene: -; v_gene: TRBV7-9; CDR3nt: TGTGCCAGCAGCTTAGCGCTTGGGGGGGTCGGTGAAAAACTGTTTTTT; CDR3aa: CASSLALGGVGEKLFF
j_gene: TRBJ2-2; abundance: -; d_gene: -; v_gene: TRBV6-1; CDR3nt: TGTGCCAGCAGTCCCTATGGGAGGAGCACCGGGGAGCTGTTTTTT; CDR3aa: CASSPYGRSTGELFF
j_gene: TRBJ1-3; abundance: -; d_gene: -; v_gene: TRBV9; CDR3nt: TGTGCCAGCAGCGGACACTTCTCTGGAAACACCATATATTTT; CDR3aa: CASSGHFSGNTIYF
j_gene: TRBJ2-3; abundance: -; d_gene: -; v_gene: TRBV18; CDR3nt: TGTGCCAGCTCACGTGCGGCGCATAGCACAGATACGCAGTATTTT; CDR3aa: CASSRAAHSTDTQYF
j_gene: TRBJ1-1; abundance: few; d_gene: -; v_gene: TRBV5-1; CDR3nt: TGCGCCAGCAGCCTACAGGGAGCGGCGAACACTGAAGCTTTCTTT; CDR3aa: CASSLQGAANTEAFF
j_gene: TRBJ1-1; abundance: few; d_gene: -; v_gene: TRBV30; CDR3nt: TGTGCCTGGAGTAAAGCAGGGTTGAACACTGAAGCTTTCTTT; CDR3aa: CAWSKAGLNTEAFF
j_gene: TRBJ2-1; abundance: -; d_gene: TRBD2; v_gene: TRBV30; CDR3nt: TGTGCCTGGAGAGGATTAGCGGGGGCCCTCGGGGAGAATGAGCAGTTCTTC; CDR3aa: CAWRGLAGALGENEQFF
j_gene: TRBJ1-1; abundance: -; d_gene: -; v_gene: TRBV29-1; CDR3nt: TGCAGCGTGGATAACAGGGCAATGAACACTGAAGCTTTCTTT; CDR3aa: CSVDNRAMNTEAFF
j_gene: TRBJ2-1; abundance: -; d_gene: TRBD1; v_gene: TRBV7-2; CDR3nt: TGTGCCAGCAGCCTAATATGGACAGGTAGCTCCTACAATGAGCAGTTCTTC; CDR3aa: CASSLIWTGSSYNEQFF